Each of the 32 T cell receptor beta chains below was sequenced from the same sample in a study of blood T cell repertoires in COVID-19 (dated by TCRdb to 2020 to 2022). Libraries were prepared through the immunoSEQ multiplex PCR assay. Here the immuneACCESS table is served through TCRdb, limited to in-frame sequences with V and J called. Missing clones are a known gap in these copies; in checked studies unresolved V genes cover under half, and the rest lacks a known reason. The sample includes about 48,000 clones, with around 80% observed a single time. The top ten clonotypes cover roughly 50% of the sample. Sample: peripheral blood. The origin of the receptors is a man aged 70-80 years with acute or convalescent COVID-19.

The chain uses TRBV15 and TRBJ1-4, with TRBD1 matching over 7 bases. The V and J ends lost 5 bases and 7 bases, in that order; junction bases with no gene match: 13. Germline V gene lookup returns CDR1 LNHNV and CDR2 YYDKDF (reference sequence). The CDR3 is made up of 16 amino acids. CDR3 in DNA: TGTGCCACCAGCGGACAGGCGCCTACCGTGGGTGAAAAACTGTTTTTT. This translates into CATSGQAPTVGEKLFF.

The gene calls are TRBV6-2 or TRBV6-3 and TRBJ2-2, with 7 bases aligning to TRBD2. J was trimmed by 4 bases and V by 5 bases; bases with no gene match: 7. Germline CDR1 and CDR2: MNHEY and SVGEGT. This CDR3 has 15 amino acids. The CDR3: CASSAVSGGTGELFF. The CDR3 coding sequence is TGTGCCAGCAGTGCTGTCTCGGGGGGCACCGGGGAGCTGTTTTTT.

CDR3 residues: CASSKQGAGNTEAFF. The CDR3 DNA reads TGTGCCAGCAGTAAACAGGGGGCGGGGAACACTGAAGCTTTCTTT. V is TRBV6-5 and J is TRBJ1-1, with TRBD1 matching 9 bases. Unmatched junction bases numbered 5, after V lost 5 bases and J lost 1 base. The CDR3 totals 15 residues. Per the germline V gene, CDR1 is MNHEY and CDR2 is SVGAGI.

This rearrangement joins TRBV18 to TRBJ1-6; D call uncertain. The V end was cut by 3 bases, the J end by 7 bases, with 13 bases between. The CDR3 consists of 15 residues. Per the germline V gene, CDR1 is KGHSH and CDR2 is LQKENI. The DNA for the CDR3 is TGTGCCAGCTCACCTCCCGGGAATGGGAATTCACCCCTCCACTTT. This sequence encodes CASSPPGNGNSPLHF.

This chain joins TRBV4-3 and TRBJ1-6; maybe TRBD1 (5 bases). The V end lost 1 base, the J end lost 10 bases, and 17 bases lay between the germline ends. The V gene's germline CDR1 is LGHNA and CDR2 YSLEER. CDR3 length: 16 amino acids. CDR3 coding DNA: TGCGCCAGCAGCCAAGGCGGAGGCGGGGACCCCTCACCCCTCCACTTT. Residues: CASSQGGGGDPSPLHF.

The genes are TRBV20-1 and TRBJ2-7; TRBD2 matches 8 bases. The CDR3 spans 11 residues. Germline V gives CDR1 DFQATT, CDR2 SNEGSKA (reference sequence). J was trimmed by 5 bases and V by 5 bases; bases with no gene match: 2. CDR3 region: CSAATSDEQYF. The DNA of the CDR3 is TGCAGTGCTGCGACTAGCGACGAGCAGTACTTC.

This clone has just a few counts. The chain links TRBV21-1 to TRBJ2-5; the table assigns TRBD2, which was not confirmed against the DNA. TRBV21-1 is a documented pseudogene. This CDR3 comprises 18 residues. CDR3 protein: CASSQVGTEGFGRETQYF. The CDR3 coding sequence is TGTGCCAGCAGCCAAGTGGGGACCGAAGGATTTGGGAGGGAGACCCAGTACTTC.

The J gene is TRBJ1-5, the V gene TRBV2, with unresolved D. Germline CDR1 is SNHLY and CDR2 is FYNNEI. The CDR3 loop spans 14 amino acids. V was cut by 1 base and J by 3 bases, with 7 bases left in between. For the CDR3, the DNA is TGTGCCAGCAGTGAAGAGGGAGTCAATCAGCCCCAGCATTTT. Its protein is CASSEEGVNQPQHF.

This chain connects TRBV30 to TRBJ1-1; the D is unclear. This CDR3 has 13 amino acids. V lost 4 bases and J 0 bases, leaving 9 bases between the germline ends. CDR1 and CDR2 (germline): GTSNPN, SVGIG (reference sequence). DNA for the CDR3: TGTGCCTGGATCCCCAACTTGAACACTGAAGCTTTCTTT. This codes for CAWIPNLNTEAFF. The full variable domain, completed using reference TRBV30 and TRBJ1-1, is SQTIHQWPATLVQPVGSPLSLECTVEGTSNPNLYWYRQAAGRGLQLLFYSVGIGQISSEVPQNLSASRPQDRQFILSSKKLLLSDSGFYLCAWIPNLNTEAFFGQGTRLTVV.

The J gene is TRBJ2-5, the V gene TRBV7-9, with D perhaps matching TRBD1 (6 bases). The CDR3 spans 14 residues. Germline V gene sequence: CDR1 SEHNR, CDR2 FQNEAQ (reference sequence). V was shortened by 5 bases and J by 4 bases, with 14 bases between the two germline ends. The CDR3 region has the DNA TGTGCCAGCAGCAGGGGGTCGGTTGGAGAGACCCAGTACTTC. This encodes CASSRGSVGETQYF.

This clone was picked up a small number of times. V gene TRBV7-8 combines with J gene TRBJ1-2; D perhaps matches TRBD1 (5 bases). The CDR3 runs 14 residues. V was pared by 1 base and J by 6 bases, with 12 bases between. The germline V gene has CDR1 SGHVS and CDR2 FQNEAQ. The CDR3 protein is CASSLDLTVDGYTF. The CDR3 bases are TGTGCCAGCAGCTTAGACTTGACAGTCGATGGCTACACCTTC.

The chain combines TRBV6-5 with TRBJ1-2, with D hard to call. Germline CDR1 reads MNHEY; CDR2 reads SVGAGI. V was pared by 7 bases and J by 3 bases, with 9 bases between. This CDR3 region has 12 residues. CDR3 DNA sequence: TGTGCCAGCACCTCAGGCCACTATGGCTACACCTTC. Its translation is CASTSGHYGYTF.

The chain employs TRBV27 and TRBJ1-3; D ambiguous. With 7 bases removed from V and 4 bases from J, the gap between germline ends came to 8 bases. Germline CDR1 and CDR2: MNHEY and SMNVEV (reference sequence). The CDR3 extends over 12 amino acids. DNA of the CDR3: TGTGCCAGCATCAGTGCCGGAAACACCATATATTTT. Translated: CASISAGNTIYF.

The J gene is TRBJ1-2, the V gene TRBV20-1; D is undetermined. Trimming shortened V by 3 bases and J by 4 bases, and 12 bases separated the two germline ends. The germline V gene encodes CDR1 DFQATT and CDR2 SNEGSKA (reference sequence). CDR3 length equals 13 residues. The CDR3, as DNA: TGCAGTGCTAGTCATGCCGACTTCTATGGCTACACCTTC. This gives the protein CSASHADFYGYTF.

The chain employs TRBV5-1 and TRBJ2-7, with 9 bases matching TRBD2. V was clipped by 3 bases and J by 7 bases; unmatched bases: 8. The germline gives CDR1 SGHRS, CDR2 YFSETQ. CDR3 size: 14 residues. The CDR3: CASSSLAGAGEQYF. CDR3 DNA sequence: TGCGCCAGCAGCTCTTTAGCGGGAGCAGGGGAGCAGTACTTC.

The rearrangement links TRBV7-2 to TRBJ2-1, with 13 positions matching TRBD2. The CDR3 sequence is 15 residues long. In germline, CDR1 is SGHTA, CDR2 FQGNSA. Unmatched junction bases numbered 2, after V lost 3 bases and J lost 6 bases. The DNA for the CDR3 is TGTGCCAGCAGCTTGACTAGCGGGGGGCGCAATGAGCAGTTCTTC. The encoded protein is CASSLTSGGRNEQFF.

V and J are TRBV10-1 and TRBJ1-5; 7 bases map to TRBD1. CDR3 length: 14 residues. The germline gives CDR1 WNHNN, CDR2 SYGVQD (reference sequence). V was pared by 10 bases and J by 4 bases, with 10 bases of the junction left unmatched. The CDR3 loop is CATKQTGRNQPQHF. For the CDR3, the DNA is TGCGCCACCAAACAGACAGGGAGGAATCAGCCCCAGCATTTT.

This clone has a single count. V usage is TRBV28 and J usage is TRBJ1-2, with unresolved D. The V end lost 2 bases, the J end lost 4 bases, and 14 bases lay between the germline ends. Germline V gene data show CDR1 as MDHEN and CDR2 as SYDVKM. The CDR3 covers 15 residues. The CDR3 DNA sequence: TGTGCCAGCAGTTTAGCGACCGGACTGGGCTATGGCTACACCTTC. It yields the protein CASSLATGLGYGYTF.

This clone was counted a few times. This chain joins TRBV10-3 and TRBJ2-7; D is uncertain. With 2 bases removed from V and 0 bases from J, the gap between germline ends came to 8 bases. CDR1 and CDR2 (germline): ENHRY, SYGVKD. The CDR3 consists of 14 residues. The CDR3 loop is CAISESWSSYEQYF. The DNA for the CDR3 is TGTGCCATCAGTGAGAGCTGGAGCTCCTACGAGCAGTACTTC.

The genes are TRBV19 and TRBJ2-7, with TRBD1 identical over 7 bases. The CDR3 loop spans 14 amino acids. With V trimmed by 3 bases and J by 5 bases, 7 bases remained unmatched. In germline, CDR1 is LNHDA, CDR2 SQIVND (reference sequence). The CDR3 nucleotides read TGTGCCAGTAGTATTACAGGGGTCCCGCACGAGCAGTACTTC. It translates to CASSITGVPHEQYF.

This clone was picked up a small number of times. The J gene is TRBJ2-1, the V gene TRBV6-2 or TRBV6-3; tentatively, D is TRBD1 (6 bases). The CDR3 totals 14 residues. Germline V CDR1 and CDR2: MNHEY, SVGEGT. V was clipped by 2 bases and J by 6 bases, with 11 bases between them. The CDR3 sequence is CASSYGQGSNEQFF. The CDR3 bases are TGTGCCAGCAGTTACGGGCAGGGGAGCAATGAGCAGTTCTTC.

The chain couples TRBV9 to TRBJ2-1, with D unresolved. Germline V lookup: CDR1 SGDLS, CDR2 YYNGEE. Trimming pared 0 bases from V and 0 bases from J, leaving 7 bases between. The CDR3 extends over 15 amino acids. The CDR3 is CASSVESVSYNEQFF. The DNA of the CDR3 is TGTGCCAGCAGCGTAGAGTCGGTCTCCTACAATGAGCAGTTCTTC. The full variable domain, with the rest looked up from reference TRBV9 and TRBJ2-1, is DSGVTQTPKHLITATGQRVTLRCSPRSGDLSVYWYQQSLDQGLQFLIQYYNGEERAKGNILERFSAQQFPDLHSELNLSSLELGDSALYFCASSVESVSYNEQFFGPGTRLTVL.

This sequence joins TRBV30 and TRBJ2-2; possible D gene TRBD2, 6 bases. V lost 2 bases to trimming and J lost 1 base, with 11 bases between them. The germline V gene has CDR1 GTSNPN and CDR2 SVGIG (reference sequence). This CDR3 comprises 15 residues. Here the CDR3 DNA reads TGTGCCTGGAGTAGGAACGGGGGGAACACCGGGGAGCTGTTTTTT. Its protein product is CAWSRNGGNTGELFF.

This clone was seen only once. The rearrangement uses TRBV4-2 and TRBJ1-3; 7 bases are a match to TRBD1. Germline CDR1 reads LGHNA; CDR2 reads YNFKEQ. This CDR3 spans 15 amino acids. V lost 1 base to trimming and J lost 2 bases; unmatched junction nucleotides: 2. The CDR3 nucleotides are TGTGCCAGCAGCCAAGCGACAGGGACTGGAAACACCATATATTTT. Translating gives CASSQATGTGNTIYF.

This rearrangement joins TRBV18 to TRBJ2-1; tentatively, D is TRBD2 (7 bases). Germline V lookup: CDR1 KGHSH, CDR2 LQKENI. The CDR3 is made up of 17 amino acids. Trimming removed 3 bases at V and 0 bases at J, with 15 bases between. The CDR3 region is CASSPGAGGGSYNEQFF. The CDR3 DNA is TGTGCCAGCTCACCGGGGGCTGGCGGGGGCTCCTACAATGAGCAGTTCTTC.

CDR3 in amino acids: CASSLIGEGYTF. The CDR3 nucleotides are TGCGCCAGCAGCTTGATCGGTGAAGGCTACACCTTC. The gene calls are TRBV5-1 and TRBJ1-2; D is undetermined. The germline V gene encodes CDR1 SGHRS and CDR2 YFSETQ. The CDR3 runs 12 residues. The ends were cut back, 1 base at V and 8 bases at J, with 9 bases in the middle.

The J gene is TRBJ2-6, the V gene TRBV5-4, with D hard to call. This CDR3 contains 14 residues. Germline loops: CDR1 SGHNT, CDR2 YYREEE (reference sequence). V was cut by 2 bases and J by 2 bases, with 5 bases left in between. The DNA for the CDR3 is TGTGCCAGCAGCTTCCGTACTGGGGCCAACGTCCTGACTTTC. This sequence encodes CASSFRTGANVLTF.

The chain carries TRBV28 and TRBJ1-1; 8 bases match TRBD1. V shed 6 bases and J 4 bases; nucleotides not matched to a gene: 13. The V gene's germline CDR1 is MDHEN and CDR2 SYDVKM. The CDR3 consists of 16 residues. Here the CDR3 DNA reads TGTGCCAGCAGCACCCTTCCGGGACAGGCATCCACTGAAGCTTTCTTT. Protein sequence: CASSTLPGQASTEAFF.

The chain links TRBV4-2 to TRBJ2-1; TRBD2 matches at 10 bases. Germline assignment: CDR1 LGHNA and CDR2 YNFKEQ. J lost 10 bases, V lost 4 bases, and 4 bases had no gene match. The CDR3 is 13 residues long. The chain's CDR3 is CASSRPGLAEQFF. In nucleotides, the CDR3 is TGTGCCAGCAGCCGACCGGGACTAGCGGAGCAGTTCTTC.

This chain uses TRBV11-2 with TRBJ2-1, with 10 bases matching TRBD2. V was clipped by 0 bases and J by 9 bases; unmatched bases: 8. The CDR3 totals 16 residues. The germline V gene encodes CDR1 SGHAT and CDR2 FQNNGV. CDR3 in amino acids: CASSLDKVAGGFEQFF. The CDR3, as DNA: TGTGCCAGCAGCTTAGATAAAGTAGCGGGAGGCTTTGAGCAGTTCTTC.

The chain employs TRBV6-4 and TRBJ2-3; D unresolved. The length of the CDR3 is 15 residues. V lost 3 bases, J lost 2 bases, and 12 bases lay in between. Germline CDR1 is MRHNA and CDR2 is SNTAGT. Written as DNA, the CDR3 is TGTGCCAGCAGTGAAGTCATCAGTCCCACAGATACGCAGTATTTT. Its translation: CASSEVISPTDTQYF.

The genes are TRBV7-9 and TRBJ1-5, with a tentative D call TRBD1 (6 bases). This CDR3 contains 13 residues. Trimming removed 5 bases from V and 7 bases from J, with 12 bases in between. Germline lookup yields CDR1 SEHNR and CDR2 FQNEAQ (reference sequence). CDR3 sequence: CASSPGTSQPQHF. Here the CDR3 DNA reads TGTGCCAGCAGCCCAGGGACATCGCAGCCCCAGCATTTT.